This T cell receptor beta chain came from a study of blood T cell repertoires in COVID-19. On the study more broadly: Samples representing acute and convalescent COVID-19 were sourced from the United States, Italy and Spain. The analysed material was cDNA or gDNA that came from T cells, B-cell-depleted T cells, or PBMCs.

This clone was seen a handful of times. The V end lost 0 bases, the J end lost 0 bases, and 9 bases lay between the germline ends. Germline CDR1 reads MGHRA; CDR2 reads YSYEKL. The CDR3 sequence is 16 residues long. As handled by the study authors: Quantification of nucleated cells was approximated via reference gene primer amplification. Sequenced by immunoSEQ multiplex PCR; TCRdb stores in-frame clones only, minus some. V and J calls and clone size are as listed in that table; D and trimming were resolved from the DNA. This sample has roughly 250,000 clones; about 80% occur once, and the top ten carry 2.5% to 4%.

This TCR came from a woman at least 80 years old with acute or convalescent COVID-19. This rearrangement joins TRBV4-1 to TRBJ1-5; D ambiguous. Material: peripheral blood. The CDR3 sequence is CASSQESIYSNQPQHF. The CDR3 DNA follows: TGCGCCAGCAGCCAAGAGTCTATCTATAGCAATCAGCCCCAGCATTTT.